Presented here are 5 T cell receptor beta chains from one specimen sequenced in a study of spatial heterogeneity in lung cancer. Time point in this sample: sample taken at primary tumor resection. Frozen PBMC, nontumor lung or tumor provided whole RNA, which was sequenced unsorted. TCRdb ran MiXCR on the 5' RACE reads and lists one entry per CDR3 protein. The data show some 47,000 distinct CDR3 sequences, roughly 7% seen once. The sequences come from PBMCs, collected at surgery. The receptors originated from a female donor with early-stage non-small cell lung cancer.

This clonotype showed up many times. The CDR3 DNA is TGTGCCAGCAGCTTGCCCCTTGGCCCAGCTTTCTTT. Protein: CASSLPLGPAFF. J is TRBJ1-1 and V is TRBV28; D not resolved. The CDR3 length is 12 residues. Looked up from germline, CDR1 is MDHEN and CDR2 is SYDVKM. Deletions cut 6 bases from V and 10 bases from J, with 15 bases between.

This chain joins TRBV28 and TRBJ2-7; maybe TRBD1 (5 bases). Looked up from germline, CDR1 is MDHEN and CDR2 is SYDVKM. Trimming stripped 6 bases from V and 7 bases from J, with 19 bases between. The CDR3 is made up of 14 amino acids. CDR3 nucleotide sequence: TGTGCCAGCAGCCCCGAACAGGTGCAAAATGAGCAGTACTTC. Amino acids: CASSPEQVQNEQYF.

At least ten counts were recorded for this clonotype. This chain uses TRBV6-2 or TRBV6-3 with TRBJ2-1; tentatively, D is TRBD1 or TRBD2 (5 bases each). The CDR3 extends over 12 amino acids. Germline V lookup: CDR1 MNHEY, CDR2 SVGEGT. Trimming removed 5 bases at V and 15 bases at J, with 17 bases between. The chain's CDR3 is CASSHRDASGFF. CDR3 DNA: TGTGCCAGCAGTCACCGGGACGCCTCGGGGTTCTTC.

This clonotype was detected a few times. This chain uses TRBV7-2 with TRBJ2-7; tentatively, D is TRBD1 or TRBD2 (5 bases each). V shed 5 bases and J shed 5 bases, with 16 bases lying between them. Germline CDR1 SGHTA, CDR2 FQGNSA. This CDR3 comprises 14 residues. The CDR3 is CASSRRTFGDEQYF. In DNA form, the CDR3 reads TGTGCCAGCAGCCGCCGGACATTCGGGGACGAGCAGTACTTC.

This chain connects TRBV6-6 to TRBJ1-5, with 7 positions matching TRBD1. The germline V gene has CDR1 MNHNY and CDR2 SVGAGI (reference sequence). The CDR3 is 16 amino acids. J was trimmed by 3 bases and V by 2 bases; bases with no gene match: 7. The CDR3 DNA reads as TGTGCCAGCAGTTACGAGGGGGCAAACTACAATCAGCCCCAGCATTTT. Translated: CASSYEGANYNQPQHF.